This T cell receptor beta chain was documented in a study of response to subunit inactivated influenza vaccine. TCRdb re-derived calls from the RT-PCR reads in MiXCR, one entry per CDR3 protein. Here the sample spans 500,000 to 700,000 distinct CDR3 sequences, around 25% being singletons. This clonotype occurred a few times. These data also featured in a second study, about T cells expressing NK-cell markers. From that second work: TCR beta libraries carry UMIs added by 5'RACE template switching. Sequencing covered eight donors, seven HCMV-seropositive and one seronegative. Within several experiments, an anti-gamma-delta TCR antibody kept the sorting limited to alpha-beta TCR T cells. In a handful of donors, dominant NKG2C+ clonotypes were about 1.0-7.5% of CD8+ T cells.

The TCR was taken from a man aged 50 to 60 who received an inactivated influenza vaccine. Source: CD4+ T cells sorted from PBMCs, taken about 11 days after vaccination.

DNA of the CDR3: TGTGCCAGCAGTGAAACGCCGGACGGCTTTAGCTCCTACAATGAGCAGTTCTTC. Translated: CASSETPDGFSSYNEQFF. The chain couples TRBV6-1 to TRBJ2-1; D remains unclear. Between the trimmed V and J ends, which lost 2 bases and 0 bases, there was a span of 17 bases. This CDR3 contains 18 residues. Per the germline V gene, CDR1 is MNHNS and CDR2 is SASEGT.